This entry lists 20 T cell receptor beta chains sequenced from one sample in a study of T cell responses to AZD1222 COVID-19 vaccine. TCRdb's table, derived via immunoSEQ multiplex PCR, lists solely in-frame clones and lacks some. Of about 130,000 clones in the sample, roughly 92% are singletons; the top ten hold 0.9% to 0.95%. The specimen was peripheral blood, collected on day 0 of AZD1222 vaccination. These receptors were obtained from an adult in good health.

This clone appeared once. The V gene is TRBV7-9, the J gene TRBJ1-2; the match to TRBD1 covers 8 bases. The CDR3 loop spans 15 amino acids. J was trimmed by 0 bases and V by 4 bases; bases with no gene match: 4. Germline V CDR1 and CDR2: SEHNR, FQNEAQ (reference sequence). CDR3 amino acids: CASSSLRGPNYGYTF. The CDR3 DNA reads TGTGCCAGCAGCTCTCTCAGGGGGCCTAACTATGGCTACACCTTC.

This chain connects TRBV2 to TRBJ1-1; D might be TRBD1 (6 bases). Looked up from germline, CDR1 is SNHLY and CDR2 is FYNNEI. The CDR3 is made up of 13 amino acids. Trimming took 5 bases from V and 6 from J, leaving 13 bases between them. DNA for the CDR3: TGTGCCAGCAGTACAGGGCATGGCGCTGAAGCTTTCTTT. This codes for CASSTGHGAEAFF.

The rearrangement joins TRBV5-1 to TRBJ2-5; perhaps D is TRBD1 or TRBD2 (5 bases each). Per the germline V gene, CDR1 is SGHRS and CDR2 is YFSETQ. Trimming removed 7 bases at V and 2 bases at J, with 15 bases between. The CDR3 runs 14 residues. The CDR3 sequence is CASGTGRTQETQYF. Written as DNA, the CDR3 is TGCGCCAGCGGCACGGGACGTACGCAAGAGACCCAGTACTTC.

This chain connects TRBV6-5 to TRBJ2-7, with a tentative D call TRBD1 (5 bases). Germline V lookup: CDR1 MNHEY, CDR2 SVGAGI. The V end lost 2 bases, the J end lost 0 bases, and 5 bases lay between the germline ends. The CDR3 runs 13 residues. CDR3 nucleotides: TGTGCCAGCAGTTACAGGGGCTCCTACGAGCAGTACTTC. Its translation: CASSYRGSYEQYF.

This chain uses TRBV10-2 with TRBJ1-3, with 7 nucleotides matching TRBD1. The CDR3 totals 17 residues. The V and J ends lost 4 bases and 0 bases, in that order; junction bases with no gene match: 9. CDR1 is WSHSY, CDR2 SAAADI, per germline. The CDR3 DNA reads as TGCGCCAGCAGTGTCCGGGACAGTTCTCGCTCTGGAAACACCATATATTTT. Its translation is CASSVRDSSRSGNTIYF.

The chain joins TRBV18 to TRBJ1-3; D not resolved. The CDR3 has 14 amino acids. Trimming removed 6 bases at V and 2 bases at J, with 11 bases between. The germline V gene encodes CDR1 KGHSH and CDR2 LQKENI. DNA of the CDR3: TGTGCCAGCTCCCGAGAGGGTGCTGGAAACACCATATATTTT. It translates to CASSREGAGNTIYF.

The V gene is TRBV7-6, the J gene TRBJ2-5, with TRBD1 as a possible D gene (6 bases). From germline, CDR1 is SGHVS and CDR2 FNYEAQ. The CDR3 sequence is 16 residues long. V lost 5 bases to trimming and J lost 2 bases, with 18 bases between them. The CDR3 bases are TGTGCCAGCAGCCCAGGACAGTCCGGTGCGCAAGAGACCCAGTACTTC. It codes for CASSPGQSGAQETQYF.

Remarks on this clone: The junction departs from the called germline gene at one end, perhaps through a read error. This chain connects TRBV12-3 or TRBV12-4 to TRBJ1-2, with D perhaps matching TRBD1 (6 bases). The CDR3 runs to 13 residues. DNA of the CDR3: TGTGCCATCAGTGGGGGGCACAACTATGGCTACACCTTC. Translated, it gives CAISGGHNYGYTF.

The chain uses TRBV7-2 and TRBJ2-5, with a tentative D call TRBD2 (7 bases). Germline CDR1 is SGHTA and CDR2 is FQGNSA. The V and J ends lost 4 bases and 2 bases respectively, with 14 bases between them. The CDR3 is 15 residues long. Here the CDR3 reads CASSWGGGGQETQYF. Written as DNA, the CDR3 is TGTGCCAGCAGCTGGGGAGGGGGTGGACAAGAGACCCAGTACTTC.

In regard to this clone: This same CDR3 is encoded by further DNA sequences in the sample. V is TRBV9 and J is TRBJ2-5; D remains unclear. The CDR3 length is 13 residues. The germline V gene encodes CDR1 SGDLS and CDR2 YYNGEE. V lost 3 bases and J lost 0, with 6 bases in between. CDR3: CASSGTNQETQYF. DNA for the CDR3: TGTGCCAGCAGCGGGACCAACCAAGAGACCCAGTACTTC. The full variable domain, completed using reference TRBV9 and TRBJ2-5, is DSGVTQTPKHLITATGQRVTLRCSPRSGDLSVYWYQQSLDQGLQFLIQYYNGEERAKGNILERFSAQQFPDLHSELNLSSLELGDSALYFCASSGTNQETQYFGPGTRLLVL.

The rearrangement uses TRBV6-5 and TRBJ1-4; 9 nucleotides line up with TRBD1. In germline, CDR1 is MNHEY, CDR2 SVGAGI. The CDR3 is 15 residues long. Unmatched junction bases numbered 11, after V lost 8 bases and J lost 7 bases. This CDR3 is CASRGRDRVREKLFF. In DNA, the CDR3 is TGTGCCAGCCGGGGCCGGGACAGGGTCCGTGAAAAACTGTTTTTT.

This clone was counted a single time. The chain recombines TRBV7-9 with TRBJ2-1; TRBD2 matches 7 bases. The CDR3 has 16 amino acids. V dropped 0 bases and J dropped 7; count of bases not matched to a gene: 9. CDR1 SEHNR and CDR2 FQNEAQ come from the germline V gene (reference sequence). The CDR3, as DNA: TGTGCCAGCAGCTTAGCCCTTAGCGGGCTGGGGAATGAGCAGTTCTTC. Translated: CASSLALSGLGNEQFF.

This rearrangement joins TRBV28 to TRBJ2-1, with 7 bases lining up with TRBD1. In germline, CDR1 is MDHEN, CDR2 SYDVKM. CDR3 size: 16 residues. With 2 bases clipped from V and 6 bases from J, the junction kept 10 bases outside the gene matches. The DNA for the CDR3 is TGTGCCAGCAGTTTAACCACCGGGACAGTAATCAATGAGCAGTTCTTC. This codes for CASSLTTGTVINEQFF.

The chain has TRBV15 and TRBJ2-2; D is uncertain. Germline CDR1 and CDR2: LNHNV and YYDKDF (reference sequence). The V end was cut by 0 bases, the J end by 3 bases, with 5 bases between. The CDR3 covers 14 residues. CDR3 sequence: CATSRDRDTGELFF. The CDR3 DNA sequence: TGTGCCACCAGCAGAGATCGGGACACCGGGGAGCTGTTTTTT.

A single count supports this clone. The chain uses TRBV25-1 and TRBJ1-2; 8 positions match TRBD1. CDR3 size: 14 residues. With V trimmed by 3 bases and J by 8 bases, 8 bases remained unmatched. Germline loops: CDR1 MGHDK, CDR2 SYGVNS. The CDR3 here is CASSDPVQGGGYTF. CDR3 DNA sequence: TGTGCCAGCAGTGACCCCGTACAGGGGGGCGGCTACACCTTC.

This rearrangement joins TRBV12-5 to TRBJ2-4; D unresolved. The CDR3 has 14 amino acids. The germline gives CDR1 LGHNT, CDR2 FRNRAP. V shed 1 base and J shed 3 bases, with 7 bases lying between them. The CDR3 DNA reads TGTGCTAGTGGTTTGGGGTTGGACAAAAACATTCAGTACTTC. Protein: CASGLGLDKNIQYF. Filled out from reference TRBV12-5 and TRBJ2-4, the complete variable domain reads DARVTQTPRHKVTEMGQEVTMRCQPILGHNTVFWYRQTMMQGLELLAYFRNRAPLDDSGMPKDRFSAEMPDATLATLKIQPSEPRDSAVYFCASGLGLDKNIQYFGAGTRLSVL.

V usage is TRBV27 and J usage is TRBJ2-3; D gene uncertain. The germline V gene encodes CDR1 MNHEY and CDR2 SMNVEV (reference sequence). The V gene lost 6 bases and the J gene lost 4 bases, with 11 bases spanning the gap. This CDR3 has 13 residues. CDR3: CASRSNNADTQYF. The DNA for the CDR3 is TGTGCCAGCAGGTCCAATAATGCAGATACGCAGTATTTT.

This clone was found once. CDR3 sequence (DNA): TGTGCCACCAGCAGAAGGACAGGCCCAGGGCACACTGAAGCTTTCTTT. It codes for CATSRRTGPGHTEAFF. The gene calls are TRBV15 and TRBJ1-1; 7 bases line up with TRBD1. V shed 2 bases, J shed 3 bases, and the junction held 9 bases outside the gene matches. Germline CDR1 and CDR2: LNHNV and YYDKDF (reference sequence). This CDR3 has 16 amino acids.

The chain employs TRBV2 and TRBJ1-3, with D unclear. V lost 5 bases to trimming and J lost 0 bases, with 11 bases between them. Germline lookup yields CDR1 SNHLY and CDR2 FYNNEI. This CDR3 contains 15 residues. The CDR3 protein is CASSTSGYSGNTIYF. The CDR3 region has the DNA TGTGCCAGCAGTACATCGGGATACTCTGGAAACACCATATATTTT.

This chain uses TRBV9 with TRBJ2-3; possible D gene TRBD2, 5 bases. The CDR3 runs to 16 residues. The ends were cut back, 0 bases at V and 3 bases at J, with 14 bases in the middle. Germline V gives CDR1 SGDLS, CDR2 YYNGEE. The CDR3: CASSVAAYGGTDTQYF. CDR3 coding DNA: TGTGCCAGCAGCGTAGCCGCATACGGCGGGACAGATACGCAGTATTTT. The complete variable domain, with remaining parts taken from reference TRBV9 and TRBJ2-3, reads DSGVTQTPKHLITATGQRVTLRCSPRSGDLSVYWYQQSLDQGLQFLIQYYNGEERAKGNILERFSAQQFPDLHSELNLSSLELGDSALYFCASSVAAYGGTDTQYFGPGTRLTVL.